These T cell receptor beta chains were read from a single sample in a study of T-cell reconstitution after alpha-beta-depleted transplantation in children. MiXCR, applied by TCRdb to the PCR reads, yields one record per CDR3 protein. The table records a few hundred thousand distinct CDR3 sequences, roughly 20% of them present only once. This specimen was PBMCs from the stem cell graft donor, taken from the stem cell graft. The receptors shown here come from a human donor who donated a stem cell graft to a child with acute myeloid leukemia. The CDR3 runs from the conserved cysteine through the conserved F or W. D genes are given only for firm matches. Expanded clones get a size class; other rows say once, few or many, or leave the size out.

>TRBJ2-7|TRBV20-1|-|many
TGCAGTGCTAGTCAGGGGATCCTAGAGCAGTACTTC
CSASQGILEQYF
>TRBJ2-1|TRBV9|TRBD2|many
TGTGCCAGCAGCCTCTTGACTAGCGGTAAATACAATGAGCAGTTCTTC
CASSLLTSGKYNEQFF
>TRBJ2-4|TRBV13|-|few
TGTGCCAGCAGCCCGGAGGGCCGAAACATTCAGTACTTC
CASSPEGRNIQYF
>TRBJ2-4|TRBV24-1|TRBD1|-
TGTGCCACCAGTGGGGACAGGGGGCTTAGGAACATTCAGTACTTC
CATSGDRGLRNIQYF
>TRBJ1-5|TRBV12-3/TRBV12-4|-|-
TGTGCCAGCAGTTTAGACAGGATAAATCAGCCCCAGCATTTT
CASSLDRINQPQHF
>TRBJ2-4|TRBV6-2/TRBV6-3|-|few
TGTGCCAGCAGAGCCCCGGGGCAAAACATTCAGTACTTC
CASRAPGQNIQYF
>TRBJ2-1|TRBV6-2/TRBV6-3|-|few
TGTGCCAGCAGTTACTCAATCCTAGAAGGTAACACTGCCTACAATGAGCAGTTCTTC
CASSYSILEGNTAYNEQFF
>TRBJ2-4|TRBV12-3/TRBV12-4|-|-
TGTGCCAGCAGTCGGGGTGCTGAAAACATTCAGTACTTC
CASSRGAENIQYF
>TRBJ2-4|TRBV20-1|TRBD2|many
TGCAGTGCTGGACTAGGATCCATTCAGTACTTC
CSAGLGSIQYF
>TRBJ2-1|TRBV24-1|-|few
TGTGCCACCGGGGGAGACTCTCCGCGCTACAATGAGCAGTTCTTC
CATGGDSPRYNEQFF
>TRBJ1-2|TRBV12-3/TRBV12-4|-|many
TGTGCCATCCTGGGTGTGGGGAGGTTTAGCTACACCTTC
CAILGVGRFSYTF
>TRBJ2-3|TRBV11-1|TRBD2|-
TGTGCCAGCAGCAGTAGCGGGAGTCGAGGGACGGGCACAGATACGCAGTATTTT
CASSSSGSRGTGTDTQYF
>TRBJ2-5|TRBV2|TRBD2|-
TGTGCCAGCAGTGAACTGCGGGAGGGGGGAGAGACCCAGTACTTC
CASSELREGGETQYF
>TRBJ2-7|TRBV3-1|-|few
TGTGCCAGCAGCCAAGGCAGGACAGCCTCCTACGAGCAGTACTTC
CASSQGRTASYEQYF
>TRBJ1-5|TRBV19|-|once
TGTGCCAGTAGTATGTCAGGAAGCAATCAGCCCCAGCATTTT
CASSMSGSNQPQHF
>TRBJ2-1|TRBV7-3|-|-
TGTGCCAGCAGCTTAAGGTCAGGACAGAACAATGAGCAGTTCTTC
CASSLRSGQNNEQFF
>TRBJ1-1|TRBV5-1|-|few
TGCGCCAGCACTGGACAGACTTCGAACACTGAAGCTTTCTTT
CASTGQTSNTEAFF
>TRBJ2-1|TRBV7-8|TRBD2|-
TGTGCCAGCAGCTTAGTAGCTCCGGGAGGCGAGCAGTTCTTC
CASSLVAPGGEQFF
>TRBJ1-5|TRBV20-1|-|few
TGCAGTGCGGGAGAAGGACAGCCCCAGCATTTT
CSAGEGQPQHF
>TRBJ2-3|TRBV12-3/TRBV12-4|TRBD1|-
TGTGCCAGCACGGGACAGCTAACAGATACGCAGTATTTT
CASTGQLTDTQYF
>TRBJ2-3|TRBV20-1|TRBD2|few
TGCAGTGCTAGAGATAAGCCGGGACTAGCGGGAGGGAGGACAGATACGCAGTATTTT
CSARDKPGLAGGRTDTQYF
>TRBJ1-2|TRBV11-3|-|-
TGTGCCAGCAGCTTAGTTTCAGCGCTTGCCTATGGCTACACCTTC
CASSLVSALAYGYTF
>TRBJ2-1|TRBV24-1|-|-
TGTGCCACCAGTGATTTGGGCCAGGGTATGCATGAGCAGTTCTTC
CATSDLGQGMHEQFF
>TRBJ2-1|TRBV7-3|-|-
TGTGCCAGCAGCGTCAGCAGGGAAGATGAGCAGTTCTTC
CASSVSREDEQFF
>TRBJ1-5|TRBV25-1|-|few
TGTGCCACCGCCCCCGAGGGCGCGGGCAATCAGCCCCAGCATTTT
CATAPEGAGNQPQHF
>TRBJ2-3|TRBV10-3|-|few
TGTGCCACCGAGACAGAGCCTAGCACAGATACGCAGTATTTT
CATETEPSTDTQYF
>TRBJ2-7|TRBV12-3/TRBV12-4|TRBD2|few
TGTGCCAGCAGTCGACGACTAGCGGGAGAGTCCTCCTACGAGCAGTACTTC
CASSRRLAGESSYEQYF
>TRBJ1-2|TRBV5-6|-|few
TGTGCCAGCAGCTCCCGGGACGGAGAATTCGCTAACTATGGCTACACCTTC
CASSSRDGEFANYGYTF
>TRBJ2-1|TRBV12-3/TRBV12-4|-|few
TGTGCCAGCAGCGACGTCCCCACTAGCTATGAGCAGTTCTTC
CASSDVPTSYEQFF
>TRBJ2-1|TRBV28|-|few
TGTGCCAGCAGTTTGGCAGGGCTCCTCGGTGAGCAGTTCTTC
CASSLAGLLGEQFF
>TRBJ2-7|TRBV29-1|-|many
TGCAGCGTTGAAATCGAGGCCGGGCAGTACTTC
CSVEIEAGQYF
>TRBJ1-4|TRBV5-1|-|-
TGCGCCAGCTCCGGGGGGCAGGGTAATGAAAAACTGTTTTTT
CASSGGQGNEKLFF
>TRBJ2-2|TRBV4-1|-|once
TGCGCCAGCAGCCAAGAGGCCTCCCTGGCTGGCGGGGAGCTGTTTTTT
CASSQEASLAGGELFF
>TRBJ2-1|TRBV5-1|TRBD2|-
TGCGCCAGCAGCTTGAGCCTAGCGGGAGGAGGCGGGAATGAGCAGTTCTTC
CASSLSLAGGGGNEQFF
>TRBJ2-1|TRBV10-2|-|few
TGCGCCAGCAGTGAGTCCTTGTTACTGTTGTCGACTCGTGAGCAGTTCTTC
CASSESLLLLSTREQFF
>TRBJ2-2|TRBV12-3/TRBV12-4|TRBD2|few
TGTGCCAGCGAGGGACTAGCGGCCACCGGGGAGCTGTTTTTT
CASEGLAATGELFF
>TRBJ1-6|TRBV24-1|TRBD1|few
TGTGCCACCAGTGATGGGACAGGGGAAAATTCACCCCTCCACTTT
CATSDGTGENSPLHF
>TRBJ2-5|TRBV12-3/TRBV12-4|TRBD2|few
TGTGCCAGCAGTCCCCGACTAGCGGGAGTGACAGAGACCCAGTACTTC
CASSPRLAGVTETQYF
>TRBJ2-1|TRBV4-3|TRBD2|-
TGCGCCAGCAGTCCAGCTGCCGGGACTACCTACAATGAGCAGTTCTTC
CASSPAAGTTYNEQFF
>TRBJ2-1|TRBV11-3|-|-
TGTGCCAGCAGCCATTTGCTATACAATGAGCAGTTCTTC
CASSHLLYNEQFF
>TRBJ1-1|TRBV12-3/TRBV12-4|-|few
TGTGCCAGCAGTCTATTCGGGTTAGACACTGAAGCTTTCTTT
CASSLFGLDTEAFF
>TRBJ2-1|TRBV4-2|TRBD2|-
TGTGCCAGCAGCCAAGATTTGATTCAGCGGGAGGTCGTTTTGGATGAGCAGTTCTTC
CASSQDLIQREVVLDEQFF
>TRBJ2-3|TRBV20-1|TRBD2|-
TGCAGTGGGGCGGAAGTAGCGGCGGGAGCGGCAGATACGCAGTATTTT
CSGAEVAAGAADTQYF
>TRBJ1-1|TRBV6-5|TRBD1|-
TGTGCCAGCAGTTCGCCGGGACAGGATGAAGCTTTCTTT
CASSSPGQDEAFF
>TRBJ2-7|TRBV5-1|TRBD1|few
TGCGCCAGTGGCTTCTCCGGGACAGGACCGCCCTACGAGCAGTACTTC
CASGFSGTGPPYEQYF
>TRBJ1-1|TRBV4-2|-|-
TGTGCCAGCAGCCAAGATACCGGGTCTAACACTGAAGCTTTCTTT
CASSQDTGSNTEAFF
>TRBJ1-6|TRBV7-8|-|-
TGTGCCAGCAGCATTGGACAGAGAAATAATTCACCCCTCCACTTT
CASSIGQRNNSPLHF
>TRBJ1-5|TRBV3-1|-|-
TGTGCCAGCAGCCAAGGGACAATCTATCAGCCCCAGCATTTT
CASSQGTIYQPQHF
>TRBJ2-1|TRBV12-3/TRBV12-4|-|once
TGTGCCAGCAGTTTAGATGTGGGAGGGCAGTTCTTC
CASSLDVGGQFF
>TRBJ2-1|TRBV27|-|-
TGTGCCAGCAGTCCCCTGACAGGGGTGGTAGCGGGAGTGACAGCCTACAATGAGCAGTTCTTC
CASSPLTGVVAGVTAYNEQFF
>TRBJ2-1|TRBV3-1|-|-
TGTGCCAGCAGCCCTAATAGGGGGAGTGAGCAGTTCTTC
CASSPNRGSEQFF
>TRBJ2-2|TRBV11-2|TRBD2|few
TGTGCCAGCAGCTTAGGCGGGAGGAACGGGGAGCTGTTTTTT
CASSLGGRNGELFF
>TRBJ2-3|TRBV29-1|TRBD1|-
TGCAGCGTTGAAGGGGCTCCGGGACAGAAGCCAGATACGCAGTATTTT
CSVEGAPGQKPDTQYF
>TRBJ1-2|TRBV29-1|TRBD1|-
TGCAGCGTCGGGGACAGGATCTATGGCTACACCTTC
CSVGDRIYGYTF
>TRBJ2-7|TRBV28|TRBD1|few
TGTGCCAGCAGCTCCCCCGCCGACAGGGGAAGGGCCTACTGCGAGCAGTACTTC
CASSSPADRGRAYCEQYF
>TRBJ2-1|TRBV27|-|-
TGTGCCAGCAGTCTCAAACCCGGGACAATCCATGAGCAGTTCTTC
CASSLKPGTIHEQFF
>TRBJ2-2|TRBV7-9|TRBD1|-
TGTGCCAGCAGCTTAGTACAGGGGGGCACCGGGGAGCTGTTTTTT
CASSLVQGGTGELFF
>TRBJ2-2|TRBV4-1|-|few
TGCGCCAGCAGTCCCGCGGCGGCTGGGGAGCTGTTTTTT
CASSPAAAGELFF
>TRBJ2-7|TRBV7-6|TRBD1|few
TGTGCCAGCAGCTCAGGGACAGGGGTCGACGAGCAGTACTTC
CASSSGTGVDEQYF
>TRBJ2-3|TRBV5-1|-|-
TGCGCCAGCAGCGCGCAGCCAGGTGGATCAGATACGCAGTATTTT
CASSAQPGGSDTQYF